This TCR beta chain was recovered during a study of blood T cell repertoires in COVID-19. Study at large: The United States, Italy and Spain provided the acute and convalescent COVID-19 samples. The cDNA or gDNA used as material had been derived from T cells, B-cell-depleted T cells, or PBMCs.

Data came from immunoSEQ multiplex PCR; TCRdb stores just in-frame clones and leaves some out. The sample carries under 250,000 clones, approximately 82% recorded once. The CDR3 loop spans 15 amino acids. The trim removed 0 bases at V and 5 bases at J, leaving 7 bases unmatched. CDR1 SGHRS and CDR2 YFSETQ come from the germline V gene. V usage is TRBV5-1 and J usage is TRBJ1-1; TRBD1 matches 7 bases. The sequence was obtained from a woman between 18 and 29 years old with acute or convalescent COVID-19. Sequences were obtained from peripheral blood. The CDR3 DNA sequence: TGCGCCAGCAGCTTGGTTGACAGGGAAGTTACTGAAGCTTTCTTT. Translation gives CASSLVDREVTEAFF.